This TCR beta chain came from a study of tumor-infiltrating lymphocytes in primary liver carcinoma. This clonotype was seen just once. The germline gene is not matched at one end of the junction; a read error may be the cause. Co-extracted RNA and DNA came from approximately 20-30 mg of unsorted bulk tissue. The authors made TCR beta cDNA from around 500 ng total RNA with a constant-region primer. Generation of the TCR beta libraries relied on three nested multiplex PCR rounds using slightly modified ARM-PCR. Researchers ran the first two PCR rounds for approximately 9 cycles each with TRBV1-TRBV30 forward primers and a C-beta reverse primer. TCRdb processed the multiplex PCR reads anew with MiXCR; each CDR3 protein has one entry. The sample holds 90,000 to 100,000 distinct CDR3 sequences, almost 70% seen once. The V gene's germline CDR1 is MNHNS and CDR2 SASEGT. CDR3 length equals 14 residues.

Sequenced sample: liver tumor tissue from sampling region 5. Subset denoted: tumor region T5, tumor centre. The chain joins TRBV6-1 to TRBJ2-1; 7 nucleotides line up with TRBD1. This clonotype was obtained from a woman aged 60-75 years with primary liver carcinoma and hepatitis B virus infection. The CDR3 DNA sequence: TGTGCTAGCAGTACAGGGGCTCTGGGATCTGAGCACTTCTTC. Translated, it gives CASSTGALGSEHFF.